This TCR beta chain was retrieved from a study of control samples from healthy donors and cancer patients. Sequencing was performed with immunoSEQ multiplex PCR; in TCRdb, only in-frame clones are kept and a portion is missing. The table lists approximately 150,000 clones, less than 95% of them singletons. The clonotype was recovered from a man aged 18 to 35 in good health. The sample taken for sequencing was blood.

CDR3 coding DNA: TGTGCCAGCAGCTATCCAGGGTCGGGGGCTGAAGAGACCCAGTACTTC. Translating it yields CASSYPGSGAEETQYF. The V gene is TRBV11-1, the J gene TRBJ2-5; possibly TRBD1 or TRBD2 for D (6 bases each). Trimming removed 4 bases at V and 3 bases at J, with 18 bases between. The germline CDR1 and CDR2 sequences are SGHAT and FQDESV (reference sequence). This CDR3 is 16 amino acids long.